What follows describes a single T cell receptor beta chain. The antigen remains undetermined. Overnight CMV lysate stimulation of fresh PBMCs defined donor CMV status by CD4+ IFNgamma. Cells stained for CD3, CD4, CD8, CD45RA and CD27 were sorted into four subsets. CDR3 size: 17 residues. V dropped 7 bases and J dropped 1; count of bases not matched to a gene: 15. Germline CDR1 SNHLY, CDR2 FYNNEI. This entry comes from a study of naive and memory T cell subsets. Study-level points and caveats: Diversity fell and Gini index rose from naive through CM, EM, EMRA. Over 95% of naive TCR sequences appeared only once after error correction, unlike memory subsets.

The beta constant-region primer was an equimolar mix of two oligonucleotides covering TRBC1 and TRBC2. Nested alpha and beta constant-region primers with the SP2 primer drove four PCR rounds on ligated cDNA. Each CDR3 protein gets one entry after TCRdb re-called the UMI-ligation and nested PCR reads with MiXCR. The data show about 120,000 distinct CDR3 sequences, around a third seen once. J is TRBJ2-5 and V is TRBV2, with 7 bases that match TRBD1. The source is a human donor in good health. The specimen was central memory CD4+ T cells from blood. The CDR3 loop is CASIRFPGQKSQETQYF. The CDR3 region has the DNA TGTGCCAGCATAAGGTTTCCGGGACAGAAATCCCAAGAGACCCAGTACTTC.